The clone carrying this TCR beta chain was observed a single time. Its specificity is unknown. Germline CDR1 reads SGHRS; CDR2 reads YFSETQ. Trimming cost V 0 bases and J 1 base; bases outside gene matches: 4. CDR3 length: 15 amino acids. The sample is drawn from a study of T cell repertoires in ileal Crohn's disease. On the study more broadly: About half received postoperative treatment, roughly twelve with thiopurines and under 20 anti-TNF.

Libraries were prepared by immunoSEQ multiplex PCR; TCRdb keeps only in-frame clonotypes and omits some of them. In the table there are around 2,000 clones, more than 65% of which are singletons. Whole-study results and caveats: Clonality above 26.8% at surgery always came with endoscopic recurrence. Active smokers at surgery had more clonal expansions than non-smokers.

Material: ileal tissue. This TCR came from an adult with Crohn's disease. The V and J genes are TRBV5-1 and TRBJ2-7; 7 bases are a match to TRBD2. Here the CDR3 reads CASSLVSSGSYEQYF. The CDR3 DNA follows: TGCGCCAGCAGCTTGGTTTCTAGCGGATCCTACGAGCAGTACTTC. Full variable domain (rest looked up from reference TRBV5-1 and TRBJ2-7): KAGVTQTPRYLIKTRGQQVTLSCSPISGHRSVSWYQQTPGQGLQFLFEYFSETQRNKGNFPGRFSGRQFSNSRSEMNVSTLELGDSALYLCASSLVSSGSYEQYFGPGTRLTVT.